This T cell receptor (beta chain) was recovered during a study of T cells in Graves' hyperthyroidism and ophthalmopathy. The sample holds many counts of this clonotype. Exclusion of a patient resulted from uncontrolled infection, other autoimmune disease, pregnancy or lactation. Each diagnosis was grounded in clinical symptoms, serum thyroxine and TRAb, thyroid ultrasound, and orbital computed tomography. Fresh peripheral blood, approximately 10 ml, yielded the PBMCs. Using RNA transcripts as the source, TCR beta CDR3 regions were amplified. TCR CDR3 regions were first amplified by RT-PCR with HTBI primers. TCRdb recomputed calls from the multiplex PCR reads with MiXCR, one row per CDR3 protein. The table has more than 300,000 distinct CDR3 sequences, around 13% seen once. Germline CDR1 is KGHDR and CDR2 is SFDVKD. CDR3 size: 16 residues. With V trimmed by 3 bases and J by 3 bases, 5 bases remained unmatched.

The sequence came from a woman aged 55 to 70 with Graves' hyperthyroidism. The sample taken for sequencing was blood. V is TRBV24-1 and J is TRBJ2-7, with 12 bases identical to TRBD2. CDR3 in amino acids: CATSDPGLAGSYEQYF. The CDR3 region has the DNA TGTGCCACCAGTGATCCCGGACTAGCGGGAAGCTACGAGCAGTACTTC.